These 16 T cell receptor beta chains originate from one sample sequenced in a study of human T cells and chemical hapten exposure. Time point in this sample: pre-sensitization, week 0. As to treatment: therapeutic diphenylcyclopropenone sensitization with weekly scalp DPC. MiXCR, run by TCRdb on the RACE reads, gives a single entry per CDR3 protein. The table lists about 89,000 distinct CDR3 sequences, about a tenth of them singletons. The starting material was whole blood, obtained in connection with sensitization to the hapten diphenylcyclopropenone (DPC). The receptors were sampled from a woman aged 55-69 years with alopecia areata. Some clones in this sample may be carry-over from other donors' samples.

This clonotype was recorded many times. The chain combines TRBV19 with TRBJ2-1; 10 positions match TRBD2. V shed 6 bases, J shed 6 bases, and the junction held 8 bases outside the gene matches. The CDR3 has 15 amino acids. Germline V gives CDR1 LNHDA, CDR2 SQIVND (reference sequence). The CDR3 bases are TGTGCCAGTAGCCCTCTAGCGGGGGCCGCCAATGAGCAGTTCTTC. It is translated as CASSPLAGAANEQFF.

The table lists this clonotype with many counts. The chain recombines TRBV18 with TRBJ1-6, with 8 bases fitting TRBD1. The V gene end was trimmed by 6 bases and the J gene end by 0 bases; junction bases not matched to a gene: 10. The CDR3 has 18 amino acids. In germline, CDR1 is KGHSH, CDR2 LQKENI. The chain's CDR3 is CASSPGTGGSSYNSPLHF. The CDR3 nucleotides are TGTGCCAGCTCCCCCGGGACAGGTGGAAGCTCCTATAATTCACCCCTCCACTTT. The full variable domain, in which reference TRBV18 and TRBJ1-6 provide the parts outside the CDR3, is NAGVMQNPRHLVRRRGQEARLRCSPMKGHSHVYWYRQLPEEGLKFMVYLQKENIIDESGMPKERFSAEFPKEGPSILRIQQVVRGDSAAYFCASSPGTGGSSYNSPLHFGNGTRLTVT.

This clonotype came up many times. V gene TRBV6-6 combines with J gene TRBJ1-1; 8 nucleotides align to TRBD1. This CDR3 region has 13 residues. Germline-derived CDR1 and CDR2 are MNHNY and SVGAGI (reference sequence). V was pared by 6 bases and J by 3 bases, with 3 bases of the junction left unmatched. The CDR3 spells CASSGQGYTEAFF. Written as DNA, the CDR3 is TGTGCCAGCAGCGGACAGGGTTACACTGAAGCTTTCTTT.

This clonotype was observed at least ten times. CDR3 sequence: CASQGAFTDTQYF. CDR3 nucleotide sequence: TGTGCCAGTCAGGGGGCGTTCACAGATACGCAGTATTTT. The chain couples TRBV6-2 or TRBV6-3 to TRBJ2-3, with 8 bases aligning to TRBD1. The trim removed 9 bases at V and 2 bases at J, leaving 4 bases unmatched. Per the germline V gene, CDR1 is MNHEY and CDR2 is SVGEGT. The CDR3 covers 13 residues.

With respect to this clonotype: A much larger clonotype is one base distant, so this may be a read error. The CDR3 coding sequence is TGTGCCAGCAGCTTAGCGCAGGGGCAGACTCAAGAGACCCGGTACTTC. Translation gives CASSLAQGQTQETRYF. The chain joins TRBV7-9 to TRBJ2-5, with D perhaps matching TRBD1 (6 bases). Germline loops: CDR1 SEHNR, CDR2 FQNEAQ (reference sequence). The CDR3 contains 16 residues.

This clonotype has just a few counts. The gene calls are TRBV5-1 and TRBJ1-6; no reliable D call. Germline V gives CDR1 SGHRS, CDR2 YFSETQ. Between the trimmed V and J ends, which lost 1 base and 5 bases, there was a span of 13 bases. The CDR3 totals 16 residues. The CDR3 DNA reads as TGCGCCAGCAGCTTGATGTACACCGAAAATAATTCACCCCTCCACTTT. It yields the protein CASSLMYTENNSPLHF.

This clonotype was observed at least ten times. The chain recombines TRBV20-1 with TRBJ1-5, with D possibly being TRBD1 (6 bases). V was pared by 0 bases and J by 2 bases, with 11 bases between. This CDR3 has 15 residues. The germline V gene encodes CDR1 DFQATT and CDR2 SNEGSKA (reference sequence). In DNA, the CDR3 is TGCAGTGCTAGAGATCAGGGGTCGGGCAATCAGCCCCAGCATTTT. Its translation is CSARDQGSGNQPQHF.

Ten or more counts support this clonotype. The chain combines TRBV7-9 with TRBJ1-6; 12 nucleotides align to TRBD1. The CDR3 has 14 residues. CDR1 and CDR2 (germline): SEHNR, FQNEAQ (reference sequence). The ends lost 5 bases at V and 10 bases at J; junction bases unmatched: 3. The CDR3 spells CASSKGTGGSPLHF. In nucleotides, the CDR3 is TGTGCCAGCAGCAAGGGGACAGGGGGCTCACCCCTCCACTTT.

This clonotype was detected ten times or more. The chain uses TRBV5-1 and TRBJ1-1, with D unclear. The CDR3 covers 15 residues. V was cut by 0 bases and J by 1 base, with 10 bases left in between. From germline, CDR1 is SGHRS and CDR2 YFSETQ. CDR3 sequence (DNA): TGCGCCAGCAGCTTGGTCCCGGATACGAACACTGAAGCTTTCTTT. Translated, it gives CASSLVPDTNTEAFF.

This clonotype was seen many times. V usage is TRBV7-9 and J usage is TRBJ2-1, with 10 positions matching TRBD2. The CDR3 consists of 15 residues. Germline V gives CDR1 SEHNR, CDR2 FQNEAQ (reference sequence). Losses at the gene ends were 4 bases for V and 7 bases for J; bases not matched to a gene: 7. In DNA form, the CDR3 reads TGTGCCAGCAGCTCCAGCGGGGGGGTCGGGAATGAGCAGTTCTTC. Encoded protein: CASSSSGGVGNEQFF. Using reference TRBV7-9 and TRBJ2-1 for the parts outside the CDR3, the full variable domain is DTGVSQNPRHKITKRGQNVTFRCDPISEHNRLYWYRQTLGQGPEFLTYFQNEAQLEKSRLLSDRFSAERPKGSFSTLEIQRTEQGDSAMYLCASSSSGGVGNEQFFGPGTRLTVL.

The chain recombines TRBV20-1 with TRBJ2-1, with 9 positions matching TRBD1. Germline CDR1 reads DFQATT; CDR2 reads SNEGSKA (reference sequence). V lost 5 bases, J lost 5 bases, and 4 bases stayed unmatched. The CDR3 sequence is 13 residues long. The DNA of the CDR3 is TGCAGTGCTGCCCGGGACAGGGACAATGAGCAGTTCTTC. Translated: CSAARDRDNEQFF.

The chain joins TRBV5-1 to TRBJ1-1; D is possibly TRBD1 (6 bases). Germline CDR1 reads SGHRS; CDR2 reads YFSETQ. This CDR3 spans 16 amino acids. V was trimmed by 3 bases and J by 0 bases, leaving 15 bases between them. This CDR3 is CASSYSGQFVNTEAFF. The CDR3, as DNA: TGCGCCAGCAGCTACTCTGGACAGTTTGTGAACACTGAAGCTTTCTTT.

This clonotype has more than one count but fewer than ten. CDR3 nucleotides: TGTGCCAGCAGCGCGGCGACAGGCCCTGACACTGAAGCTTTCTTT. This encodes CASSAATGPDTEAFF. The rearrangement joins TRBV7-9 to TRBJ1-1, with D possibly being TRBD1 (6 bases). Germline CDR1 and CDR2: SEHNR and FQNEAQ (reference sequence). V lost 5 bases and J lost 3, with 16 bases in between. The CDR3 has 15 amino acids. Filled out from reference TRBV7-9 and TRBJ1-1, the complete variable domain reads DTGVSQNPRHKITKRGQNVTFRCDPISEHNRLYWYRQTLGQGPEFLTYFQNEAQLEKSRLLSDRFSAERPKGSFSTLEIQRTEQGDSAMYLCASSAATGPDTEAFFGQGTRLTVV.

This clonotype was observed many times. V usage is TRBV11-2 and J usage is TRBJ2-3; TRBD1 matches 8 bases. Trimming at V came to 3 bases and at J to 2 bases, leaving 4 bases not matched to a gene. Per the germline V gene, CDR1 is SGHAT and CDR2 is FQNNGV. This CDR3 spans 15 amino acids. The CDR3 DNA reads as TGTGCCAGCAGCTTTCTGGACAGGGCCACAGATACGCAGTATTTT. Translating gives CASSFLDRATDTQYF.

The chain is built from TRBV29-1 and TRBJ2-7, with D perhaps matching TRBD2 (6 bases). The CDR3 consists of 16 residues. Deletions cut 5 bases from V and 5 bases from J, with 25 bases between. Germline CDR1 SQVTM, CDR2 ANQGSEA. CDR3 sequence (DNA): TGCAGCGTTTCTCGACCCCCCGGGACTTTAAAGGACGAGCAGTACTTC. Encoded protein: CSVSRPPGTLKDEQYF.

The chain uses TRBV7-2 and TRBJ2-2; the match to TRBD2 covers 9 bases. Trimming took 5 bases from V and 1 from J; bases not matched to a gene: 5. The CDR3 extends over 16 amino acids. From germline, CDR1 is SGHTA and CDR2 FQGNSA. This CDR3 reads CASSPSGAGNTGELFF. The CDR3 nucleotides are TGTGCCAGCAGCCCTAGCGGGGCCGGGAACACCGGGGAGCTGTTTTTT.